A single sample is the source of the 7 T cell receptor beta chains below, sequenced in a study of cytomegalovirus exposure and HLA in healthy donors. PCR amplification relied on 60 Vbeta primers (plus 13 Jbeta primers). The data were produced by immunoSEQ multiplex PCR, yet TCRdb's version contains in-frame clones alone and is incomplete. The sample holds roughly 99,000 clones, about four fifths seen once. Sequenced input: PBMCs. The source is a man under 40 in good health and CMV-seropositive.

V gene TRBV25-1 combines with J gene TRBJ2-7; D is unclear. The CDR3 consists of 12 residues. CDR1 and CDR2 from the germline V gene are MGHDK and SYGVNS. The V and J ends lost 5 bases and 1 base respectively, with 6 bases between them. Here the CDR3 reads CASSSPSYEQYF. CDR3 DNA sequence: TGTGCCAGCAGTTCCCCTTCCTACGAGCAGTACTTC.

The DNA of the CDR3 is TGTGCCTGGGATGGGGTTGACAGGGGCTACAATGAGCAGTTCTTC. Protein: CAWDGVDRGYNEQFF. The chain has TRBV30 and TRBJ2-1, with TRBD1 identical over 8 bases. The trim removed 5 bases at V and 3 bases at J, leaving 9 bases unmatched. The CDR3 is 15 residues long. The germline V gene has CDR1 GTSNPN and CDR2 SVGIG (reference sequence).

This clone was seen only a few times. The chain recombines TRBV7-8 with TRBJ1-5; unclear D gene. With 1 base removed from V and 9 bases from J, the gap between germline ends came to 13 bases. Germline CDR1 reads SGHVS; CDR2 reads FQNEAQ. The CDR3 length is 14 residues. CDR3: CASSLVAGNGPQHF. The CDR3 nucleotides are TGTGCCAGCAGCTTAGTTGCGGGGAATGGGCCCCAGCATTTT. Filled out from reference TRBV7-8 and TRBJ1-5, the complete variable domain reads GAGVSQSPRYKVAKRGQDVALRCDPISGHVSLFWYQQALGQGPEFLTYFQNEAQLDKSGLPSDRFFAERPEGSVSTLKIQRTQQEDSAVYLCASSLVAGNGPQHFGDGTRLSIL.

This clone appeared a few times. This chain connects TRBV11-3 to TRBJ2-5; 11 bases are a match to TRBD2. Losses at the gene ends were 4 bases for V and 4 bases for J; bases not matched to a gene: 8. Germline lookup yields CDR1 SGHNT and CDR2 YENEEA. This CDR3 region has 16 residues. The CDR3 reads CASSSEGLAESETQYF. CDR3 in DNA: TGTGCCAGCAGCTCCGAGGGACTAGCGGAGTCAGAGACCCAGTACTTC. Full variable domain (outside the CDR3, taken from reference TRBV11-3 and TRBJ2-5): EAGVVQSPRYKIIEKKQPVAFWCNPISGHNTLYWYLQNLGQGPELLIRYENEEAVDDSQLPKDRFSAERLKGVDSTLKIQPAELGDSAVYLCASSSEGLAESETQYFGPGTRLLVL.

The rearrangement joins TRBV21-1 to TRBJ2-7; the table's TRBD2 call for D was not verified on the DNA. TRBV21-1 is a recognized pseudogene. The CDR3 has 16 residues. DNA of the CDR3: TGTGCCAGCAGCAAATTAACTGGACTAGCGGATTACGAGCAGTACTTC. It codes for CASSKLTGLADYEQYF.

The chain has TRBV5-1 and TRBJ1-1; tentatively, D is TRBD1 (5 bases). Trimming cost V 3 bases and J 5 bases, with 11 bases left between them. CDR3 size: 13 residues. The germline V gene has CDR1 SGHRS and CDR2 YFSETQ. Here the CDR3 DNA reads TGCGCCAGCAGCTGGGAGGGGAGTACTGAAGCTTTCTTT. Protein product: CASSWEGSTEAFF.

This clone was detected once. V is TRBV12-5 and J is TRBJ1-6, with no clear D. There are 12 residues in the CDR3. The V end was cut by 5 bases, the J end by 10 bases, with 9 bases between. Germline-derived CDR1 and CDR2 are LGHNT and FRNRAP. CDR3 in amino acids: CASGPEGSPLHF. The CDR3 DNA follows: TGTGCTAGTGGTCCGGAGGGCTCACCCCTCCACTTT.